Listed here are 23 T cell receptor beta chains from one sample, sequenced in a study of blood T cell repertoires in COVID-19. The protocol was immunoSEQ multiplex PCR, while the TCRdb copy is restricted to in-frame clones and leaves out a portion. Here the sample spans 450,000 or so clones, around nine tenths being singletons. Sequenced material: peripheral blood. These receptors all come from a man aged 18 to 35 with COVID-19, enrolled during active disease.

For the CDR3, the DNA is TGTGCCAGCAGCAGCCCTAGCGGAGAGCTGAGAAATGAGCAGTTCTTC. It translates to CASSSPSGELRNEQFF. V and J are TRBV21-1 and TRBJ2-1; TRBD2 is the table's D call, not checked against the DNA. TRBV21-1 is a pseudogene. The CDR3 totals 16 residues.

The CDR3 protein is CATSDSGTGEAGYNEQFF. DNA for the CDR3: TGTGCCACCAGTGATTCCGGGACAGGGGAAGCAGGGTACAATGAGCAGTTCTTC. This chain links TRBV24-1 with TRBJ2-1, with TRBD1 identical over 10 bases. V lost 2 bases and J lost 4; bases outside the gene matches: 10. Germline V gene data show CDR1 as KGHDR and CDR2 as SFDVKD. The CDR3 totals 18 residues.

The chain has TRBV5-1 and TRBJ2-2, with 10 bases aligning to TRBD1. The ends lost 4 bases at V and 8 bases at J; junction bases unmatched: 11. CDR1 and CDR2 (germline): SGHRS, YFSETQ. The CDR3 consists of 16 residues. Here the CDR3 reads CASSAGTGAPVGELFF. The CDR3 coding sequence is TGCGCCAGCAGCGCCGGGACAGGGGCGCCGGTGGGGGAGCTGTTTTTT.

The chain couples TRBV24-1 to TRBJ2-1; D is unresolved. Trimming removed 4 bases at V and 12 bases at J, with 21 bases between. Germline values: CDR1 KGHDR, CDR2 SFDVKD. This CDR3 has 15 amino acids. Written as DNA, the CDR3 is TGTGCCACCAGTGAAAGAGGCTCCGTTCGTTTTGGGCAGTTCTTC. Translating it yields CATSERGSVRFGQFF.

Points on this clone: The sample contains more than one DNA sequence encoding this CDR3. The chain links TRBV7-2 to TRBJ2-7; TRBD2 matches 12 bases. The length of the CDR3 is 15 residues. Germline CDR1 SGHTA, CDR2 FQGNSA. Trimming took 5 bases from V and 0 from J; bases not matched to a gene: 2. CDR3 DNA sequence: TGTGCCAGCAGCCCGACTAGCGGGAGCTCCTACGAGCAGTACTTC. It specifies CASSPTSGSSYEQYF.

This chain links TRBV6-5 with TRBJ2-5, with 10 nucleotides matching TRBD1. This CDR3 comprises 13 residues. The ends lost 5 bases at V and 4 bases at J; junction bases unmatched: 1. Germline V CDR1 and CDR2: MNHEY, SVGAGI. This CDR3 is CASSRQGAETQYF. In nucleotides, the CDR3 is TGTGCCAGCAGTCGACAGGGGGCAGAGACCCAGTACTTC.

The V call is TRBV6-2 or TRBV6-3, the J call TRBJ2-4; no definite D call. The CDR3 runs 17 residues. With 2 bases removed from V and 0 bases from J, the gap between germline ends came to 14 bases. Germline V gene data show CDR1 as MNHEY and CDR2 as SVGEGT. The CDR3 region has the DNA TGTGCCAGCAGTTACGGGTCCGGAGTCCTAGCCAAAAACATTCAGTACTTC. This codes for CASSYGSGVLAKNIQYF.

J is TRBJ2-2 and V is TRBV5-8; 9 bases agree with TRBD2. Per the germline V gene, CDR1 is SGHTS and CDR2 is YDEGEE. The CDR3 spans 16 residues. With 0 bases clipped from V and 5 bases from J, the junction kept 5 bases outside the gene matches. The CDR3 sequence is CASSLAAGGVTGELFF. DNA for the CDR3: TGTGCCAGCAGCTTGGCGGCGGGAGGGGTAACCGGGGAGCTGTTTTTT. Looking up the rest from reference TRBV5-8 and TRBJ2-2 gives the full variable domain: EAGVTQSPTHLIKTRGQQATLRCSPISGHTSVYWYQQALGLGLQFLLWYDEGEERNRGNFPPRFSGRQFPNYSSELNVNALELEDSALYLCASSLAAGGVTGELFFGEGSRLTVL.

CDR3 protein: CASHENSNTEAFF. In DNA form, the CDR3 reads TGCGCCTCCCACGAGAACAGTAACACTGAAGCTTTCTTT. V gene TRBV10-2 combines with J gene TRBJ1-1; no reliable D call. The CDR3 length is 13 residues. Trimming left V 11 bases short and J 2 bases short, with 15 bases between. Germline loops: CDR1 WSHSY, CDR2 SAAADI.

V and J are TRBV25-1 and TRBJ2-1; 10 positions agree with TRBD2. The germline V gene has CDR1 MGHDK and CDR2 SYGVNS. V was clipped by 0 bases and J by 5 bases; unmatched bases: 10. There are 18 residues in the CDR3. CDR3 sequence reads: CASSEYRVAGGMDNEQFF. In DNA, the CDR3 is TGTGCCAGCAGTGAATATAGGGTAGCGGGGGGCATGGACAATGAGCAGTTCTTC.

V gene TRBV2 combines with J gene TRBJ1-1, with TRBD1 matching over 9 bases. The CDR3 contains 14 residues. The germline V gene encodes CDR1 SNHLY and CDR2 FYNNEI. Trimming at V came to 6 bases and at J to 4 bases, leaving 6 bases not matched to a gene. CDR3 sequence reads: CASRTTGGVTEAFF. The CDR3 DNA is TGTGCCAGCAGAACGACAGGGGGGGTCACTGAAGCTTTCTTT.

This chain connects TRBV7-9 to TRBJ2-5; TRBD2 is a possible D gene (10 bases). The CDR3 spans 15 residues. The ends were cut back, 3 bases at V and 7 bases at J, with 18 bases in the middle. Germline V gene sequence: CDR1 SEHNR, CDR2 FQNEAQ (reference sequence). CDR3 sequence reads: CASSLASGGQGTQYF. CDR3 in DNA: TGTGCCAGCAGCTTGGCTAGCGGGGGACAGGGGACCCAGTACTTC.

The chain uses TRBV11-3 and TRBJ1-3; D is perhaps TRBD1 (5 bases). Deletions cut 6 bases from V and 4 bases from J, with 13 bases between. The germline V gene has CDR1 SGHNT and CDR2 YENEEA. The CDR3 sequence is 14 residues long. CDR3 DNA sequence: TGTGCCAGCAGGACGGCAGGGTACGGAAACACCATATATTTT. Its translation is CASRTAGYGNTIYF. Looking up the rest from reference TRBV11-3 and TRBJ1-3 gives the full variable domain: EAGVVQSPRYKIIEKKQPVAFWCNPISGHNTLYWYLQNLGQGPELLIRYENEEAVDDSQLPKDRFSAERLKGVDSTLKIQPAELGDSAVYLCASRTAGYGNTIYFGEGSWLTVV.

In the case of this clone: The sample contains more than one DNA sequence encoding this CDR3. This chain joins TRBV5-4 and TRBJ2-6, with D possibly matching TRBD1 (6 bases). CDR3 length: 15 amino acids. Germline assignment: CDR1 SGHNT and CDR2 YYREEE (reference sequence). Trimming shortened V by 0 bases and J by 4 bases, and 8 bases separated the two germline ends. CDR3 DNA: TGTGCCAGCAGCTTGGGGGGGCCAGGGGCCAACGTCCTGACTTTC. Amino acid sequence: CASSLGGPGANVLTF. Variable domain in full (rest from reference TRBV5-4 and TRBJ2-6): ETGVTQSPTHLIKTRGQQVTLRCSSQSGHNTVSWYQQALGQGPQFIFQYYREEENGRGNFPPRFSGLQFPNYSSELNVNALELDDSALYLCASSLGGPGANVLTFGAGSRLTVL.

This chain joins TRBV9 and TRBJ2-2; TRBD2 aligns across 14 bases. With 3 bases clipped from V and 6 bases from J, the junction kept 4 bases outside the gene matches. CDR1 is SGDLS and CDR2 is YYNGEE in the germline V gene. The CDR3 has 16 amino acids. As DNA, the CDR3 is TGTGCCAGCAGCGGAGGACTAGCGGGAGGTTCCGGGGAGCTGTTTTTT. Translation gives CASSGGLAGGSGELFF. Using reference TRBV9 and TRBJ2-2 for the parts outside the CDR3, the full variable domain is DSGVTQTPKHLITATGQRVTLRCSPRSGDLSVYWYQQSLDQGLQFLIQYYNGEERAKGNILERFSAQQFPDLHSELNLSSLELGDSALYFCASSGGLAGGSGELFFGEGSRLTVL.

V and J are TRBV24-1 and TRBJ2-1, with 12 bases matching TRBD2. Trimming removed 4 bases from V and 6 bases from J; junction bases left unmatched: 6. This CDR3 region has 16 residues. CDR1 and CDR2 from the germline V gene are KGHDR and SFDVKD. CDR3 nucleotide sequence: TGTGCCACCAGTGAACCCGGACTAGCGGGATCCAATGAGCAGTTCTTC. This gives the protein CATSEPGLAGSNEQFF.

V usage is TRBV3-1 (or the pseudogene TRBV3-2) and J usage is TRBJ2-1; D is possibly TRBD2 (6 bases). V lost 4 bases and J 8 bases, leaving 18 bases between the germline ends. This CDR3 spans 15 amino acids. From germline, CDR1 is LGHDT and CDR2 YNNKEL (reference sequence). CDR3 region: CASSLETRMVYEQFF. As DNA, the CDR3 is TGTGCCAGCAGCCTAGAGACTAGAATGGTCTATGAGCAGTTCTTC.

The genes are TRBV15 and TRBJ1-5; D is uncertain. V lost 2 bases to trimming and J lost 1 base, with 9 bases between them. CDR1 is LNHNV, CDR2 YYDKDF, per germline (reference sequence). The length of the CDR3 is 15 residues. This CDR3 is CATSRPGMSNQPQHF. As DNA, the CDR3 is TGTGCCACCAGCAGACCGGGGATGAGCAATCAGCCCCAGCATTTT.

The chain couples TRBV5-4 to TRBJ2-7; TRBD1 agrees at 8 bases. V was clipped by 0 bases and J by 6 bases; unmatched bases: 5. Germline CDR1 is SGHNT and CDR2 is YYREEE (reference sequence). This CDR3 contains 14 residues. The CDR3 protein is CASSLARTGFEQYF. DNA for the CDR3: TGTGCCAGCAGCTTGGCTCGGACAGGGTTCGAGCAGTACTTC.

The chain combines TRBV5-3 with TRBJ2-7; D might be TRBD1 (5 bases). TRBV5-3 counts as an open reading frame of uncertain function. This CDR3 has 14 residues. V was trimmed by 7 bases and J by 0 bases, leaving 14 bases between them. This chain's CDR3 is CARDPGQSSYEQYF. As DNA, the CDR3 is TGTGCCAGAGACCCAGGGCAGAGCTCCTACGAGCAGTACTTC.

The chain has TRBV19 and TRBJ1-5, with D maybe TRBD1 (6 bases). CDR1 and CDR2 from the germline V gene are LNHDA and SQIVND (reference sequence). CDR3 length equals 13 residues. The CDR3 reads CASRGYSNQPQHF. CDR3 in DNA: TGTGCGTCTAGGGGGTATAGCAATCAGCCCCAGCATTTT.

The rearrangement uses TRBV29-1 and TRBJ2-5; 7 nucleotides align to TRBD1. CDR1 and CDR2 (germline): SQVTM, ANQGSEA. V lost 3 bases to trimming and J lost 0 bases; unmatched junction nucleotides: 4. The CDR3 is 14 residues long. CDR3 DNA sequence: TGCAGCGTTGAGGGACAGTACTACCAAGAGACCCAGTACTTC. Amino acid sequence: CSVEGQYYQETQYF.

This sequence joins TRBV18 and TRBJ2-5, with D perhaps TRBD1 (5 bases). This CDR3 has 15 residues. V lost 4 bases and J lost 2, with 14 bases in between. From germline, CDR1 is KGHSH and CDR2 LQKENI. The CDR3 DNA reads TGTGCCAGCTCACTTACAACAGGCGCGCAAGAGACCCAGTACTTC. Translation: CASSLTTGAQETQYF.